Below, 27 T cell receptor beta chains from the same sample are listed, as sequenced in a study of blood T cell repertoires in COVID-19. TCRdb keeps only in-frame clones here, not all; method: immunoSEQ multiplex PCR. The sample consists of about 92,000 clones, around 72% of them appearing once. Sequencing used peripheral blood. These receptors all come from an older woman in a cohort sampled during active or convalescent COVID-19.

The chain links TRBV9 to TRBJ2-7; TRBD1 is a possible D gene (5 bases). V shed 3 bases and J shed 4 bases, with 14 bases lying between them. Germline V gene data show CDR1 as SGDLS and CDR2 as YYNGEE. The CDR3 runs to 14 residues. The CDR3 spells CASSAQGSGYEQYF. The CDR3 bases are TGTGCCAGCAGCGCCCAGGGATCCGGATACGAGCAGTACTTC.

This chain links TRBV5-1 with TRBJ1-1; TRBD1 might be the D (5 bases). Germline CDR1 is SGHRS and CDR2 is YFSETQ. Trimming pared 4 bases from V and 6 bases from J, leaving 19 bases between. The CDR3 contains 15 residues. CDR3 region: CASSLGGSGVSEAFF. CDR3 sequence (DNA): TGCGCCAGCAGCCTCGGGGGAAGCGGCGTCTCTGAAGCTTTCTTT.

V is TRBV11-2 and J is TRBJ2-3, with 8 bases identical to TRBD2. V shed 6 bases, J shed 2 bases, and the junction held 7 bases outside the gene matches. The CDR3 runs to 15 residues. Germline-derived CDR1 and CDR2 are SGHAT and FQNNGV. The CDR3 region has the DNA TGTGCCAGCAGTCACCCGGGGGGGGACACAGATACGCAGTATTTT. Amino acid sequence: CASSHPGGDTDTQYF. Together with reference TRBV11-2 and TRBJ2-3, the CDR3 gives the full variable domain: EAGVAQSPRYKIIEKRQSVAFWCNPISGHATLYWYQQILGQGPKLLIQFQNNGVVDDSQLPKDRFSAERLKGVDSTLKIQPAKLEDSAVYLCASSHPGGDTDTQYFGPGTRLTVL.

The chain carries TRBV6-5 and TRBJ2-1; 7 bases match TRBD1. The CDR3 loop spans 14 amino acids. Losses at the gene ends were 7 bases for V and 4 bases for J; bases not matched to a gene: 7. CDR1 MNHEY and CDR2 SVGAGI come from the germline V gene. CDR3 in DNA: TGTGCCAGCATGAGGACAGGTTCGTACAATGAGCAGTTCTTC. Protein product: CASMRTGSYNEQFF.

This chain joins TRBV5-1 and TRBJ2-5, with 9 bases identical to TRBD1. CDR3 size: 16 residues. Germline V lookup: CDR1 SGHRS, CDR2 YFSETQ. V shed 1 base and J 2 bases; nucleotides not matched to a gene: 6. Here the CDR3 reads CASSLFFDRGQETQYF. As DNA, the CDR3 is TGCGCCAGCAGCTTGTTTTTTGACAGGGGGCAAGAGACCCAGTACTTC.

V usage is TRBV11-2 and J usage is TRBJ2-3; 8 nucleotides line up with TRBD2. Germline values: CDR1 SGHAT, CDR2 FQNNGV. The CDR3 has 18 residues. J gave up 4 bases and V 1 base, and 13 bases lay outside the gene matches. In DNA, the CDR3 is TGTGCCAGCAGCTTAGTGGGGGTAGCGGGGAGTTCGTCAGATACGCAGTATTTT. It codes for CASSLVGVAGSSSDTQYF.

The V and J genes are TRBV5-3 and TRBJ2-2; the D is unclear. TRBV5-3 is recorded as an ORF, its role being uncertain. The CDR3 totals 14 residues. Trimming took off 4 bases at V and 0 bases at J, with 7 bases between the two ends. The CDR3 is CARSRDSNTGELFF. The DNA of the CDR3 is TGTGCCAGAAGCCGCGACTCGAACACCGGGGAGCTGTTTTTT.

This chain uses TRBV4-3 with TRBJ1-4; TRBD1 agrees at 10 bases. After removal of 3 bases from V and 5 bases from J, the junction contained 3 bases not matched to a gene. The CDR3 is made up of 15 amino acids. Germline V gene data show CDR1 as LGHNA and CDR2 as YSLEER. CDR3 nucleotide sequence: TGCGCCAGCAGCCAGACAGGGGGCAAGAATGAAAAACTGTTTTTT. Its protein product is CASSQTGGKNEKLFF.

The chain carries TRBV7-9 and TRBJ1-3; possible D gene TRBD1, 5 bases. CDR3 length: 13 amino acids. Per germline, CDR1 SEHNR and CDR2 FQNEAQ (reference sequence). The V gene lost 2 bases and the J gene lost 3 bases, with 5 bases spanning the gap. The CDR3 loop reads CASSLQGGNTIYF. For the CDR3, the DNA is TGTGCCAGCAGCTTACAGGGTGGAAACACCATATATTTT.

This CDR3 is CAISEGHRETQYF. The CDR3 bases are TGTGCCATCAGTGAGGGACACAGGGAGACCCAGTACTTC. V and J are TRBV10-3 and TRBJ2-5, with TRBD1 as a possible D gene (5 bases). V lost 2 bases, J lost 5 bases, and 9 bases lay in between. The germline gives CDR1 ENHRY, CDR2 SYGVKD. The CDR3 runs 13 residues.

The chain links TRBV5-4 to TRBJ1-1; tentatively, D is TRBD1 (6 bases). V was trimmed by 1 base and J by 1 base, leaving 11 bases between them. CDR1 is SGHNT, CDR2 YYREEE, per germline (reference sequence). The CDR3 sequence is 15 residues long. CDR3: CASSLIVGANTEAFF. CDR3 DNA sequence: TGTGCCAGCAGCTTGATTGTGGGGGCGAACACTGAAGCTTTCTTT.

This chain uses TRBV9 with TRBJ2-1; no clear D gene. This CDR3 comprises 17 residues. Germline V lookup: CDR1 SGDLS, CDR2 YYNGEE. Trimming removed 0 bases at V and 9 bases at J, with 22 bases between. This CDR3 is CASSVVEERPYLVEQFF. The CDR3, as DNA: TGTGCCAGCAGCGTAGTTGAGGAGAGACCCTACCTCGTTGAGCAGTTCTTC.

V usage is TRBV19 and J usage is TRBJ1-6; 10 nucleotides agree with TRBD1. Trimming cost V 5 bases and J 6 bases; bases outside gene matches: 4. The CDR3 contains 15 residues. The germline CDR1 and CDR2 sequences are LNHDA and SQIVND (reference sequence). The CDR3 region has the DNA TGTGCCAGTAGTGGTGGGACAGGGGTTAATTCACCCCTCCACTTT. Its translation: CASSGGTGVNSPLHF. Full variable domain (missing parts from reference TRBV19 and TRBJ1-6): DGGITQSPKYLFRKEGQNVTLSCEQNLNHDAMYWYRQDPGQGLRLIYYSQIVNDFQKGDIAEGYSVSREKKESFPLTVTSAQKNPTAFYLCASSGGTGVNSPLHFGNGTRLTVT.

The V and J genes are TRBV10-2 and TRBJ2-2, with 7 bases fitting TRBD1. Trimming cost V 5 bases and J 2 bases; bases outside gene matches: 8. The CDR3 totals 16 residues. CDR1 is WSHSY and CDR2 is SAAADI in the germline V gene. Here the CDR3 reads CASSYPGTANTGELFF. In DNA, the CDR3 is TGCGCCAGCAGTTATCCCGGGACAGCTAACACCGGGGAGCTGTTTTTT.

The chain recombines TRBV6-5 with TRBJ2-3, with 9 positions matching TRBD1. J was trimmed by 3 bases and V by 7 bases; bases with no gene match: 8. Germline V lookup: CDR1 MNHEY, CDR2 SVGAGI. This CDR3 comprises 15 residues. CDR3 in amino acids: CASKVGTGRTDTQYF. The CDR3 region has the DNA TGTGCCAGCAAGGTAGGGACAGGGAGGACAGATACGCAGTATTTT.

This chain joins TRBV19 and TRBJ2-7; a weak D match, TRBD2 (6 bases). Trimming took 6 bases from V and 0 from J, leaving 9 bases between them. Per germline, CDR1 LNHDA and CDR2 SQIVND (reference sequence). The CDR3 is made up of 13 amino acids. The CDR3 reads CASRGSGSYEQYF. CDR3 sequence (DNA): TGTGCCAGTAGAGGTAGCGGCTCCTACGAGCAGTACTTC.

This clone came up a few times. The gene calls are TRBV10-3 and TRBJ2-5, with 7 bases identical to TRBD2. V shed 3 bases, J shed 7 bases, and the junction held 11 bases outside the gene matches. The CDR3 spans 15 residues. Per the germline V gene, CDR1 is ENHRY and CDR2 is SYGVKD. CDR3 protein: CAISESRGGEGTQYF. The DNA for the CDR3 is TGTGCCATCAGTGAATCCCGTGGAGGGGAGGGGACCCAGTACTTC.

At least ten counts were recorded for this clone. J is TRBJ2-7 and V is TRBV5-1, with a tentative D call TRBD1 (5 bases). CDR3 length equals 16 residues. V lost 0 bases and J 3 bases, leaving 16 bases between the germline ends. Germline V CDR1 and CDR2: SGHRS, YFSETQ. The CDR3 here is CASSLASGQGIYEQYF. CDR3 bases: TGCGCCAGCAGCTTGGCCTCAGGGCAGGGAATCTACGAGCAGTACTTC.

There are a few counts of this clone. The rearrangement links TRBV5-1 to TRBJ2-1, with 12 bases matching TRBD2. CDR3 length equals 14 residues. Trimming at V came to 8 bases and at J to 9 bases, leaving 9 bases not matched to a gene. The germline CDR1 and CDR2 sequences are SGHRS and YFSETQ. The CDR3 DNA sequence: TGCGCCAGTCAACTAGCGGGGGGAATAGGTGAGCAGTTCTTC. Its translation is CASQLAGGIGEQFF.

The V and J genes are TRBV5-1 and TRBJ1-1, with TRBD1 matching over 12 bases. This CDR3 spans 16 amino acids. Per the germline V gene, CDR1 is SGHRS and CDR2 is YFSETQ. V was pared by 4 bases and J by 5 bases, with 9 bases of the junction left unmatched. CDR3: CASSPGTGGLRTEAFF. CDR3 coding DNA: TGCGCCAGCAGCCCCGGGACAGGGGGCTTAAGAACTGAAGCTTTCTTT.

This clone was detected only once. The genes are TRBV10-3 and TRBJ1-3; D is ambiguous. CDR1 and CDR2 (germline): ENHRY, SYGVKD. The CDR3 loop spans 17 amino acids. V lost 0 bases to trimming and J lost 0 bases, with 12 bases between them. In DNA, the CDR3 is TGTGCCATCAGTGAGTCCCGGTTCGAGGGCTCTGGAAACACCATATATTTT. It codes for CAISESRFEGSGNTIYF.

This clone was seen a single time. The gene calls are TRBV28 and TRBJ2-5; TRBD1 aligns across 7 bases. The CDR3 spans 13 residues. Losses at the gene ends were 6 bases for V and 6 bases for J; bases not matched to a gene: 7. The germline V gene has CDR1 MDHEN and CDR2 SYDVKM. This CDR3 reads CASRDREQKTQYF. CDR3 sequence (DNA): TGTGCCAGCAGAGACAGGGAGCAAAAGACCCAGTACTTC.

CDR3 sequence: CASSQQISGNTIYF. CDR3 nucleotides: TGTGCCAGTAGTCAACAGATTTCTGGAAACACCATATATTTT. The V gene is TRBV19, the J gene TRBJ1-3; no definite D call. The ends were cut back, 5 bases at V and 1 base at J, with 9 bases in the middle. The CDR3 extends over 14 amino acids. Germline assignment: CDR1 LNHDA and CDR2 SQIVND (reference sequence).

The CDR3 loop is CASSPSDYSQETQYF. The CDR3 DNA reads TGCGCCAGCAGCCCCTCGGACTATTCCCAAGAGACCCAGTACTTC. The rearrangement links TRBV4-3 to TRBJ2-5, with D tentatively TRBD2 (6 bases). Germline CDR1 and CDR2: LGHNA and YSLEER. CDR3 length: 15 amino acids. V lost 4 bases and J 1 base, leaving 13 bases between the germline ends.

The chain uses TRBV10-3 and TRBJ1-4, with TRBD1 as a possible D gene (5 bases). The ends were cut back, 3 bases at V and 8 bases at J, with 10 bases in the middle. This CDR3 has 13 residues. Germline V CDR1 and CDR2: ENHRY, SYGVKD. The CDR3 coding sequence is TGTGCCATCAGTGACCAACGGGGGGAAAAACTGTTTTTT. Protein product: CAISDQRGEKLFF.

This chain connects TRBV5-1 to TRBJ1-1; a weak D match, TRBD1 (5 bases). The CDR3 totals 14 residues. Trimming pared 2 bases from V and 0 bases from J, leaving 8 bases between. Germline V gene data show CDR1 as SGHRS and CDR2 as YFSETQ. CDR3 amino acids: CASSFDSLNTEAFF. CDR3 bases: TGCGCCAGCAGCTTCGACAGCCTGAACACTGAAGCTTTCTTT.

The chain links TRBV7-6 to TRBJ2-7, with TRBD2 matching 7 bases. V dropped 4 bases and J dropped 1; count of bases not matched to a gene: 7. The CDR3 is 15 amino acids. Germline loops: CDR1 SGHVS, CDR2 FNYEAQ. The CDR3 DNA is TGTGCCAGCAGCTCCACACCGGGGGGATCCTACGAGCAGTACTTC. This sequence encodes CASSSTPGGSYEQYF.